The clone carrying this T cell receptor beta chain has more than one count but fewer than ten. As yet, its antigen is unknown. These data are taken from a study of T-cell memory formation after mild COVID-19. Study outcomes and limitations: Specificity for SARS-CoV-2 was not confirmed among the second-wave clones peaking on day 37. Contracting CD4+ clones were located mainly in CM and EM, and CD8+ clones in EMRA. The study found balanced CD4/CD8 in clones contracting day 15 to 85 and a CD4+ lean in later expanders.

This CDR3 is 12 amino acids long. Germline V gene data show CDR1 as DFQATT and CDR2 as SNEGSKA (reference sequence). V was clipped by 5 bases and J by 10 bases; unmatched bases: 9. With constant-segment primers, 5'RACE yielded cDNA libraries of TCR alpha and TCR beta that carried sample barcodes and UMIs. TCRdb redid the calling of the 5' RACE reads with MiXCR, one entry per CDR3 protein. The sample records around 320,000 distinct CDR3 sequences, 14% being singletons. This chain connects TRBV20-1 to TRBJ1-2; TRBD1 matches at 8 bases. The clonotype was recovered from a man aged 18 to 29 who had mild COVID-19 (a few samples of this study predate the infection). Cell type and time point are not known. The source material was PBMCs or a T cell subset sorted from them (not recorded which). The CDR3 DNA is TGCAGTGCTTCGGACAGGGCGTCGGACTACACCTTC. This sequence encodes CSASDRASDYTF.